A selection of T cell receptor beta chains follows, all from one sample in a study of vaccination effects on CD4 cells after COVID-19. Data came from immunoSEQ multiplex PCR; TCRdb stores just in-frame clones and leaves some out. The sample consists of fewer than 10,000 clones, roughly 74% of them appearing once. Their antigens remain unidentified. The source was CD4+ T cells from PBMCs cultured with HCoV-229E spike peptides, collected before COVID-19 vaccination. These receptors all stem from a human donor who received a COVID-19 vaccine. Both conserved end residues are part of each CDR3. D genes are given only for firm matches. Some rows have no size entry. The others give once, few or many, or a class for an expanded clone.

TRBJ1-4,TRBV30,.,.,TGTGCCTGGAGAAAGACCACGAGGGGTGAAAAACTGTTTTTT,CAWRKTTRGEKLFF
TRBJ2-1,TRBV2,.,.,TGTGCCAGCAGCGAACGTCCAGGGTATGACTACAATGAGCAGTTCTTC,CASSERPGYDYNEQFF
TRBJ1-1,TRBV7-9,.,TRBD1,TGTGCCAGCAGCTGGGGGACAGGGGGATCCACTGAAGCTTTCTTT,CASSWGTGGSTEAFF
TRBJ2-3,TRBV4-1,once,.,TGCGCCAGCAGAGATACAGGGTTGGTGCTAACAGATACGCAGTATTTT,CASRDTGLVLTDTQYF
TRBJ2-3,TRBV7-2,.,.,TGTGCCAGCAGCCCCGTGTCCGGGGCGCAGTATTTT,CASSPVSGAQYF
TRBJ1-2,TRBV6-5,.,TRBD1,TGTGCCAGCAGCTCACCCGGACAGGCCAACTATGGCTACACCTTC,CASSSPGQANYGYTF
TRBJ2-1,TRBV5-1,.,TRBD1,TGCGCCAGCAGCTTCGGGACAGGGAGGAATGAGCAGTTCTTC,CASSFGTGRNEQFF
TRBJ2-1,TRBV4-1,once,.,TGCGCCAGCAGACTCGGACTGAACAATGAGCAGTTCTTC,CASRLGLNNEQFF
TRBJ1-1,TRBV12-3/TRBV12-4,.,.,TGTGCCAGCAGGGACCGTGACACTGAAGCTTTCTTT,CASRDRDTEAFF
TRBJ2-5,TRBV4-1,.,.,TGCGCCAGCAGCCTGATGGGTGGGCAGCTACAAGAGACCCAGTACTTC,CASSLMGGQLQETQYF
TRBJ2-6,TRBV7-8,.,.,TGTGCCAGCAGCTTAGTGGGCCGTGGGGCCAACGTCCTGACTTTC,CASSLVGRGANVLTF
TRBJ2-1,TRBV5-8,.,TRBD2,TGTGCCAGCAGCGGCGCATTGGGGGGGACCAATGAGCAGTTCTTC,CASSGALGGTNEQFF
TRBJ2-5,TRBV5-1,.,.,TGCGCCAGCAGCGCCCGCCCCACTAGCAACGAAGAGACCCAGTACTTC,CASSARPTSNEETQYF
TRBJ2-1,TRBV5-8,.,.,TGTGCCAGCAGCTTGGTAGCGGTGGTCTACAATGAGCAGTTCTTC,CASSLVAVVYNEQFF
TRBJ2-5,TRBV6-5,.,.,TGTGCCAGCAGTTTTACGGGATACCAAGAGACCCAGTACTTC,CASSFTGYQETQYF
TRBJ1-4,TRBV19,.,.,TGTGCCAGTAGTCAGCAGGCAACTAATGAAAAACTGTTTTTT,CASSQQATNEKLFF
TRBJ2-1,TRBV11-2,once,.,TGTGCCAGCAGACGACCGGGACTCCGAACCTACAATGAGCAGTTCTTC,CASRRPGLRTYNEQFF
TRBJ2-1,TRBV5-1,.,.,TGCGCCAGCAGCTTAGGGGACTACAATGAGCAGTTCTTC,CASSLGDYNEQFF
TRBJ1-1,TRBV11-2,.,.,TGTGCCAGCAGCTTAGAAAGTTGGGCTTTCTTT,CASSLESWAFF
TRBJ1-1,TRBV29-1,.,.,TGCAGCGTTGGGGCGGGGGGGAGGAACACTGAAGCTTTCTTT,CSVGAGGRNTEAFF
TRBJ1-4,TRBV5-6,few,TRBD1,TGTGCCAGCAGCTTACAGGGGGTGGTCGAAAAACTGTTTTTT,CASSLQGVVEKLFF
TRBJ2-5,TRBV25-1,.,.,TGTGCCAGCAGTGGCCCAGGGTCAGAGACCCAGTACTTC,CASSGPGSETQYF
TRBJ1-1,TRBV6-1,.,.,TGTGCCAGCAGTGATTTGGGGACGGAGAAGCTTTTCTTT,CASSDLGTEKLFF
TRBJ1-5,TRBV5-1,.,.,TGCGCCAGCAGCTCGGGGGATAGCAATCAGCCCCAGCATTTT,CASSSGDSNQPQHF
TRBJ1-2,TRBV5-1,.,.,TGCGCCAGCAAAAGGGAAGACTATGGCTACACCTTC,CASKREDYGYTF
TRBJ1-6,TRBV27,.,TRBD1,TGTGCCAGCAGTACGACCAAACAGGGGTATAATTCACCCCTCCACTTT,CASSTTKQGYNSPLHF
TRBJ2-2,TRBV29-1,.,TRBD2,TGCAGCGTTGGGACTAGCGGGAGGGCTGACACCGGGGAGCTGTTTTTT,CSVGTSGRADTGELFF
TRBJ1-2,TRBV7-2,.,.,TGTGCCAGCAGCCCTGATGCCAACTATGGCTACACCTTC,CASSPDANYGYTF
TRBJ1-2,TRBV5-1,.,TRBD1,TGCGCCAGCAGCCCACAGGGGCCCTATGGCTACACCTTC,CASSPQGPYGYTF
TRBJ2-1,TRBV7-8,medium-sized,TRBD2,TGTGCCAGCAGCTCGACCGAGCTAGCGGTGCCGTTCTTC,CASSSTELAVPFF
TRBJ2-3,TRBV10-1,.,.,TGCGCCAGCAGTCCGTCAGGGAAGGTGACAGATACGCAGTATTTT,CASSPSGKVTDTQYF
TRBJ1-1,TRBV29-1,.,.,TGCAGCGTTGAAGTCTCTATGAACACTGAAGCTTTCTTT,CSVEVSMNTEAFF
TRBJ1-3,TRBV7-9,.,.,TGTGCCAGCAGCTCCGGGCCCTCTGGAAACACCATATATTTT,CASSSGPSGNTIYF
TRBJ1-1,TRBV2,.,.,TGTGCCAGCAGCCCAGGAACGACAGCGAACACTGAAGCTTTCTTT,CASSPGTTANTEAFF
TRBJ1-2,TRBV5-4,.,TRBD1,TGTGCCAGCAGCTTGGACGGGACAGTTGGCCATGGCTACACCTTC,CASSLDGTVGHGYTF
TRBJ2-7,TRBV28,large,.,TGTGCCAGCAGTTCCCGGGGACTCGCCTCCTACGAGCAGTACTTC,CASSSRGLASYEQYF
TRBJ2-3,TRBV3-1/TRBV3-2,.,.,TGTGCCAGCAGCCAAGTAGATACGCAGTATTTT,CASSQVDTQYF
TRBJ2-2,TRBV20-1,.,.,TGCAGTGCTAGTGGGCAGCGCGGGGAGCTGTTTTTT,CSASGQRGELFF
TRBJ1-2,TRBV9,few,.,TGTGCCAGCAGCCCCCCGACCAGGGGCTATGGCTACACCTTC,CASSPPTRGYGYTF
TRBJ2-7,TRBV6-1,.,TRBD1,TGTGCCAGCAGTGAAGCGCTTAGGGGGCAAGAGCAGTACTTC,CASSEALRGQEQYF
TRBJ2-7,TRBV23-1,.,.,TGCGCCAGCAGTCATCCTAGCGCCATCGTACTCTACGAGCAGTACTTC,CASSHPSAIVLYEQYF
TRBJ2-7,TRBV5-5,.,TRBD1,TGTGCCAGCAGCTTGATAACAGGGGCCTACGAGCAGTACTTC,CASSLITGAYEQYF
TRBJ1-3,TRBV14,.,.,TGTGCCAGCAGCTCAGGACAGCTCCTCTATGGAAACACCATATATTTT,CASSSGQLLYGNTIYF
TRBJ1-1,TRBV19,.,.,TGTGCCAGTAGTCCCTGGGGGACTTACACTGAAGCTTTCTTT,CASSPWGTYTEAFF
TRBJ2-3,TRBV11-2,.,.,TGTGCCAGCAGCCAAGTTGGGGGGGGCACCTTGGATACGCAGTATTTT,CASSQVGGGTLDTQYF
TRBJ2-3,TRBV7-2,.,.,TGTGCCAGCAGCTTAGGCTTGAATACGCAGTATTTT,CASSLGLNTQYF
TRBJ2-3,TRBV2,once,TRBD2,TGTGCCAGCGCGTGGAGCGGGGAGACAGATACGCAGTATTTT,CASAWSGETDTQYF
TRBJ2-3,TRBV11-2,.,.,TGTGCCAGCAGCTTAGACAGGGGTCGCCCAGATACGCAGTATTTT,CASSLDRGRPDTQYF
TRBJ2-5,TRBV5-1,.,.,TGCGCCAGCAGCTCAAGCCAAGAGACCCAGTACTTC,CASSSSQETQYF
TRBJ2-7,TRBV2,few,TRBD2,TGTGCCAGCAGTGATACGGGCACTAGCGGTCTGACCTACGAGCAGTACTTC,CASSDTGTSGLTYEQYF
TRBJ2-1,TRBV7-2,.,TRBD2,TGTGCCAGCAGCTTTCGGCTAGCGGGGGGGCCCCGCTCCTACAATGAGCAGTTCTTC,CASSFRLAGGPRSYNEQFF
TRBJ1-5,TRBV27,.,.,TGTGCCAGCAGTTCCGTAGGAGGGGCCCAGCATTTT,CASSSVGGAQHF
TRBJ1-2,TRBV7-9,.,TRBD1,TGTGCCAGCAGTTTGACAGGGGGCTCTCGTAGCGGCTACACCTTC,CASSLTGGSRSGYTF
TRBJ2-6,TRBV6-4,few,.,TGTGCCAGCAGTGGTAGCGGCTCTGGGGCCAACGTCCTGACTTTC,CASSGSGSGANVLTF
TRBJ2-3,TRBV11-2,.,.,TGTGCCAGCAGCTTATATCAGGGGGGGATGGGGGATACGCAGTATTTT,CASSLYQGGMGDTQYF
TRBJ2-1,TRBV5-5,once,.,TGTGCCAGCAGCTTGCTTGGGGTTAGCTCCTACAATGAGCAGTTCTTC,CASSLLGVSSYNEQFF
TRBJ1-4,TRBV27,once,.,TGTGCCAGCAGTGAGGACCAGGGGAAACTGTTTTTT,CASSEDQGKLFF
TRBJ1-1,TRBV19,few,.,TGTGCCAGTAGTGCGGGTCTAACAGGGAATACTGAAGCTTTCTTT,CASSAGLTGNTEAFF
TRBJ2-7,TRBV3-1/TRBV3-2,.,TRBD2,TGTGCCAGCAGCCGCAAGTCCCCGGGACTAGCGGGGGGTGCCTACGAGCAGTACTTC,CASSRKSPGLAGGAYEQYF
TRBJ2-2,TRBV5-1,few,.,TGCGCCAGCAGCCCAGGGGCGCTCTCCGGGGAGCTGTTTTTT,CASSPGALSGELFF